This TCR beta chain was retrieved from a study of blood T cells in healthy people across ages. Findings and caveats of the study: What prevented conclusive comparison of naive and antigen-experienced cells was that PBMCs were unsorted.

The CDR3 runs 12 residues. V shed 7 bases and J 13 bases; nucleotides not matched to a gene: 15. Germline V gene lookup returns CDR1 DFQATT and CDR2 SNEGSKA (reference sequence). Healthy Russian Caucasian donors spanned ages 6 to 90 years. Isolation yielded PBMCs, at least 7 million per sample, in every case. Alongside a J-beta primer mix, a sample-barcoded 5' primer served in a second PCR lasting roughly 7 to 11 cycles. Using its own MiXCR run on the 5' RACE reads, TCRdb lists one record per CDR3 protein. Found here are approximately 800,000 distinct CDR3 sequences, 35% to 40% of them singletons; the top ten hold around 13%. This clonotype was counted between two and nine times. The antigen is not known.

The sample comprised blood. The clonotype was recovered from a man aged 18 to 29 in good health. The V and J genes are TRBV20-1 and TRBJ2-5; TRBD1 aligns across 7 bases. In DNA, the CDR3 is TGCAGTGTCCTTGGACAGGCGCGTGATACGTACTTC. Translation: CSVLGQARDTYF.